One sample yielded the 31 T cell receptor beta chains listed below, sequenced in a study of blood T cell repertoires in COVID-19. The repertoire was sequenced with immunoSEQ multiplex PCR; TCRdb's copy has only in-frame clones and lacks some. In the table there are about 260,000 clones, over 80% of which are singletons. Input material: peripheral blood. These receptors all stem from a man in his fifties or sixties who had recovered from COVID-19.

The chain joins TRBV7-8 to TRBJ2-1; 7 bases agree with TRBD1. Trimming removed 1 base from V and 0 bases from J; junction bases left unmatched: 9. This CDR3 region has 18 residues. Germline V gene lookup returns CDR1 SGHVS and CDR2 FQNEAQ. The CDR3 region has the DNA TGTGCCAGCAGCTTAGGCCCTGGGACAGACTTCTCCTACAATGAGCAGTTCTTC. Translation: CASSLGPGTDFSYNEQFF.

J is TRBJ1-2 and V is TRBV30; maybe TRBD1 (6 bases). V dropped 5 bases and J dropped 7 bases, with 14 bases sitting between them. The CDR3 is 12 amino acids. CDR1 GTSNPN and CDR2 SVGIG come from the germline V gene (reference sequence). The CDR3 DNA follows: TGTGCCTGGTTACAGGGTTATGCTGGCTACACCTTC. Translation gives CAWLQGYAGYTF.

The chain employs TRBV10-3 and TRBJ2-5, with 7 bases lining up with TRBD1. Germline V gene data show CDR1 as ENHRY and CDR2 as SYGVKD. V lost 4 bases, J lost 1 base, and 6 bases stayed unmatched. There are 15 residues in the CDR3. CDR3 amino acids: CAISATGSSQETQYF. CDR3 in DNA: TGTGCCATCAGTGCGACAGGGAGTTCCCAAGAGACCCAGTACTTC.

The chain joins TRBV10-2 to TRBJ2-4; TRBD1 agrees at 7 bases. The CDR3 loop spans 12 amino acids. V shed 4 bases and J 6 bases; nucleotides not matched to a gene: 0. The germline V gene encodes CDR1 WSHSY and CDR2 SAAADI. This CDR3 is CASSAGGNIQYF. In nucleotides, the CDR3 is TGCGCCAGCAGTGCAGGGGGAAACATTCAGTACTTC.

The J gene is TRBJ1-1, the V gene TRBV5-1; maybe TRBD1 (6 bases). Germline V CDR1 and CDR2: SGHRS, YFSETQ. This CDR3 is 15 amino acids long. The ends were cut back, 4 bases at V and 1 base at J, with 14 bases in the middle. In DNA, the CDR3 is TGCGCCAGCAGCGGGGGCCGAACGACGAACACTGAAGCTTTCTTT. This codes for CASSGGRTTNTEAFF.

CDR3 in amino acids: CASSLRTGYEQYF. In nucleotides, the CDR3 is TGTGCCAGCAGTCTGAGGACAGGATACGAGCAGTACTTC. The chain combines TRBV27 with TRBJ2-7, with 7 nucleotides matching TRBD1. The CDR3 is 13 amino acids. Per the germline V gene, CDR1 is MNHEY and CDR2 is SMNVEV (reference sequence). Trimming cost V 5 bases and J 4 bases; bases outside gene matches: 5.

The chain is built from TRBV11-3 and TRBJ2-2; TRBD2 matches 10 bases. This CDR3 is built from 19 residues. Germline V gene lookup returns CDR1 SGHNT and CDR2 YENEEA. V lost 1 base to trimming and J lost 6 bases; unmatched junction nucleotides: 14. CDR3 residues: CASSLVSLSSGGSAGELFF. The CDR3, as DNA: TGTGCCAGCAGCTTAGTATCCCTGAGTAGCGGGGGGAGCGCCGGGGAGCTGTTTTTT.

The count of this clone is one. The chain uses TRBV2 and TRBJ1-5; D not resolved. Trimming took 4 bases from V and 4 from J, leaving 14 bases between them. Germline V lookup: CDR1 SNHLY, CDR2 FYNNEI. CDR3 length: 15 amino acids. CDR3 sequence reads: CASSAPGGWNQPQHF. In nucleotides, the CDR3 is TGTGCCAGCAGTGCCCCGGGCGGGTGGAATCAGCCCCAGCATTTT.

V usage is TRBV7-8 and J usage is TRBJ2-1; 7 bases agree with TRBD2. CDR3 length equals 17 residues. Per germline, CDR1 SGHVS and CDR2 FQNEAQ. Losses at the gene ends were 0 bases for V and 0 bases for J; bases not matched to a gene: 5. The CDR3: CASSLAARGSSYNEQFF. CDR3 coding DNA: TGTGCCAGCAGCTTAGCTGCGCGGGGGAGCTCCTACAATGAGCAGTTCTTC.

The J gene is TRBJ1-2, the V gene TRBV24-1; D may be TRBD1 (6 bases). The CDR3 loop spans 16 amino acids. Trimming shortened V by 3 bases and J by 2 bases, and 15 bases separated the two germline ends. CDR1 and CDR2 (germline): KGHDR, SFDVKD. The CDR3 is CATSDTAQGSNYGYTF. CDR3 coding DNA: TGTGCCACCAGTGATACGGCACAGGGATCCAACTATGGCTACACCTTC.

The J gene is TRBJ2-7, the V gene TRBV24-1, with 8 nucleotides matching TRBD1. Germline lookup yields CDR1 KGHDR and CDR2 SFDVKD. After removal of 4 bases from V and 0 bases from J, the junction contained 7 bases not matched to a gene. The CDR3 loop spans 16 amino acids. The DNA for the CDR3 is TGTGCCACCAGTGACTCGGACAGGGTGAGCTCCTACGAGCAGTACTTC. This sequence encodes CATSDSDRVSSYEQYF.

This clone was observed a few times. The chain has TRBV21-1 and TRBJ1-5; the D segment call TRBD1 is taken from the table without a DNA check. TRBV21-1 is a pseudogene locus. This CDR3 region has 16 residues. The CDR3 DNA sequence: TGTGCCAGCAGTCCAACTTGGGACAGGGGCAATCAGCCCCAGCATTTT. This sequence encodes CASSPTWDRGNQPQHF.

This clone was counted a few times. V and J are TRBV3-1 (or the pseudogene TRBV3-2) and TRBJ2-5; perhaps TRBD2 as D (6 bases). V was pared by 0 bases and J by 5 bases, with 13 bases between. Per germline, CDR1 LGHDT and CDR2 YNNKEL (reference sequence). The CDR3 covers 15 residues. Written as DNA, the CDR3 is TGTGCCAGCAGCCAAGATGGGCTAGCGAGTGAGACCCAGTACTTC. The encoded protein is CASSQDGLASETQYF.

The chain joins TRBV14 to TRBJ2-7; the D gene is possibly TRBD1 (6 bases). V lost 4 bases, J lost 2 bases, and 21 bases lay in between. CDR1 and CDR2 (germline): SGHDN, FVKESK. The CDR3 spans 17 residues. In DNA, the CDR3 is TGTGCCAGCAGCCCCTCGTGGGGGACAAGTAAAACCTACGAGCAGTACTTC. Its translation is CASSPSWGTSKTYEQYF.

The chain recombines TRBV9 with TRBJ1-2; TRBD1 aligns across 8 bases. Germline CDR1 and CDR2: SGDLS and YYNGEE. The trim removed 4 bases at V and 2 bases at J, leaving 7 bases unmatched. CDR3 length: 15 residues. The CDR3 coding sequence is TGTGCCAGCAGCTCCGGACAGGGCTTAAACTATGGCTACACCTTC. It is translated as CASSSGQGLNYGYTF.

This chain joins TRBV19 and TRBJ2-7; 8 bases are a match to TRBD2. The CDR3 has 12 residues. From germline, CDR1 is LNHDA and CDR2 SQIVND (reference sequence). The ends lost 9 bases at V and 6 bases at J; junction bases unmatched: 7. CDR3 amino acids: CARPGLVVEQYF. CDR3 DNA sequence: TGTGCCAGACCGGGACTAGTTGTCGAGCAGTACTTC. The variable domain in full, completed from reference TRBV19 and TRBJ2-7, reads DGGITQSPKYLFRKEGQNVTLSCEQNLNHDAMYWYRQDPGQGLRLIYYSQIVNDFQKGDIAEGYSVSREKKESFPLTVTSAQKNPTAFYLCARPGLVVEQYFGPGTRLTVT.

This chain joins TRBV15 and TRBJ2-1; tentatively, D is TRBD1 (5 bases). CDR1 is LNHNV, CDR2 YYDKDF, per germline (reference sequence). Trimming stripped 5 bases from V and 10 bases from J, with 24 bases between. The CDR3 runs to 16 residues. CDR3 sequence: CATSLNWGRPTEEQFF. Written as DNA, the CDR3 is TGTGCCACCAGCCTTAACTGGGGCAGGCCCACGGAAGAGCAGTTCTTC.

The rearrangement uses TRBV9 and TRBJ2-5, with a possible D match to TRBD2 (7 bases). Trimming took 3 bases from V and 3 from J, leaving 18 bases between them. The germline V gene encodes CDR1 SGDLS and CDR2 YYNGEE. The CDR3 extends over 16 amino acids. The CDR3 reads CASSAPWGAGEETQYF. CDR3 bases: TGTGCCAGCAGCGCCCCCTGGGGGGCGGGAGAAGAGACCCAGTACTTC.

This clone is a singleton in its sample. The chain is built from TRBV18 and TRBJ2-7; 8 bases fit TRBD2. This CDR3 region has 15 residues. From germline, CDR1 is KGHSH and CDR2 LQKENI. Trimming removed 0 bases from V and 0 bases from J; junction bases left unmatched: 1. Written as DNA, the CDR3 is TGTGCCAGCTCACCACCTAGCGGGGACTCCTACGAGCAGTACTTC. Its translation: CASSPPSGDSYEQYF.

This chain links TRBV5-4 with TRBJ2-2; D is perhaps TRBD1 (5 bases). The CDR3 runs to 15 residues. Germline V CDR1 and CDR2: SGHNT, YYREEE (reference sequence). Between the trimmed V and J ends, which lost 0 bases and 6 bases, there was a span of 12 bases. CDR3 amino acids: CASSLAGRAAGELFF. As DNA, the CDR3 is TGTGCCAGCAGCTTGGCCGGCAGGGCTGCCGGGGAGCTGTTTTTT. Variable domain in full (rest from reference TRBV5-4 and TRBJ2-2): ETGVTQSPTHLIKTRGQQVTLRCSSQSGHNTVSWYQQALGQGPQFIFQYYREEENGRGNFPPRFSGLQFPNYSSELNVNALELDDSALYLCASSLAGRAAGELFFGEGSRLTVL.

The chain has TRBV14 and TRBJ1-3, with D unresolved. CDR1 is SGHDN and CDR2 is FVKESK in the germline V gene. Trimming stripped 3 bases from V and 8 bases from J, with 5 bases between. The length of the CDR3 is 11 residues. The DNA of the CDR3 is TGTGCCAGCAGCCACGGGTACACCATATATTTT. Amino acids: CASSHGYTIYF.

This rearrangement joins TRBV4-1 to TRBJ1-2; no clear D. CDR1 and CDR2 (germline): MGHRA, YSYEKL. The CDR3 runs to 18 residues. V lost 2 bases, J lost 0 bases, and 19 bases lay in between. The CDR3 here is CASSQRGARPLANYGYTF. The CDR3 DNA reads TGCGCCAGCAGCCAAAGAGGCGCAAGGCCCTTAGCTAACTATGGCTACACCTTC.

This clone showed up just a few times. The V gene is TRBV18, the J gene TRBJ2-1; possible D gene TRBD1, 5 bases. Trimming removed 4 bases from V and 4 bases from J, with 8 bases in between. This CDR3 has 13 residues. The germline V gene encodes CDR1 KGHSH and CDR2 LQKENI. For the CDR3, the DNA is TGTGCCAGCTCACAGACAGTATACAATGAGCAGTTCTTC. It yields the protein CASSQTVYNEQFF.

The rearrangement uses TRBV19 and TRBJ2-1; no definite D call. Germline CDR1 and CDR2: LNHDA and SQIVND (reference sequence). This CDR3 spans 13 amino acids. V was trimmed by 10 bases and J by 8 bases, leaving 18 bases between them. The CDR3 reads CATQGQAWDEQFF. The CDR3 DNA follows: TGTGCCACTCAAGGTCAGGCCTGGGATGAGCAGTTCTTC.

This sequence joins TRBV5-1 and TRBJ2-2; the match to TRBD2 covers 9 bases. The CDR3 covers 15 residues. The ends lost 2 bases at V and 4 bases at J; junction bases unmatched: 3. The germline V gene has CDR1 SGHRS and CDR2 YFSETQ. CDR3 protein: CASSFEAGGTGELFF. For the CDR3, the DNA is TGCGCCAGCAGCTTTGAAGCGGGAGGCACCGGGGAGCTGTTTTTT. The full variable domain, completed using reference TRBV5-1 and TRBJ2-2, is KAGVTQTPRYLIKTRGQQVTLSCSPISGHRSVSWYQQTPGQGLQFLFEYFSETQRNKGNFPGRFSGRQFSNSRSEMNVSTLELGDSALYLCASSFEAGGTGELFFGEGSRLTVL.

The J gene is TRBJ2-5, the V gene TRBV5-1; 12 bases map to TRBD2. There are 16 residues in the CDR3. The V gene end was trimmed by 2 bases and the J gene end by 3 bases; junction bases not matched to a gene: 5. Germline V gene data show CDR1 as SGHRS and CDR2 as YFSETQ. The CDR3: CASSFGLAGTKETQYF. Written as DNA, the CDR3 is TGCGCCAGCAGCTTCGGACTAGCGGGGACGAAAGAGACCCAGTACTTC. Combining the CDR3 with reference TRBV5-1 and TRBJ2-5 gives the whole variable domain KAGVTQTPRYLIKTRGQQVTLSCSPISGHRSVSWYQQTPGQGLQFLFEYFSETQRNKGNFPGRFSGRQFSNSRSEMNVSTLELGDSALYLCASSFGLAGTKETQYFGPGTRLLVL.

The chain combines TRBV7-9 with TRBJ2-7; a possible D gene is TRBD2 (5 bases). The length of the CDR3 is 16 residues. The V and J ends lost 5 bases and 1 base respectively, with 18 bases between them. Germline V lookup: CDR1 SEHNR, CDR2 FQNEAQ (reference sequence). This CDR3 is CASSPPAGLLSYEQYF. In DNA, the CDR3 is TGTGCCAGCAGCCCGCCCGCTGGACTGCTTTCCTACGAGCAGTACTTC. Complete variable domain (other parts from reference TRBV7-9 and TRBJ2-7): DTGVSQNPRHKITKRGQNVTFRCDPISEHNRLYWYRQTLGQGPEFLTYFQNEAQLEKSRLLSDRFSAERPKGSFSTLEIQRTEQGDSAMYLCASSPPAGLLSYEQYFGPGTRLTVT.

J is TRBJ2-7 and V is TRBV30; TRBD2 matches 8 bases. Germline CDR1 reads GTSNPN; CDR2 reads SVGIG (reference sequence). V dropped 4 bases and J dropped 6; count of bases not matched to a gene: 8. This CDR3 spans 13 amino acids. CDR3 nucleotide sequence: TGTGCCTGGACAGCGGGGGCGCCGGGCGAGCAGTACTTC. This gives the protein CAWTAGAPGEQYF.

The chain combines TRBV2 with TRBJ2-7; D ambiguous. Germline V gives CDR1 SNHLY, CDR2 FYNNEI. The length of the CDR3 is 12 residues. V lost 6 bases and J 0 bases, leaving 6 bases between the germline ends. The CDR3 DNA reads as TGTGCCAGCAGATTGGCCTCCTACGAGCAGTACTTC. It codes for CASRLASYEQYF. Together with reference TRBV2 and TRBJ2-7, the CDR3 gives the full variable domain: EPEVTQTPSHQVTQMGQEVILRCVPISNHLYFYWYRQILGQKVEFLVSFYNNEISEKSEIFDDQFSVERPDGSNFTLKIRSTKLEDSAMYFCASRLASYEQYFGPGTRLTVT.

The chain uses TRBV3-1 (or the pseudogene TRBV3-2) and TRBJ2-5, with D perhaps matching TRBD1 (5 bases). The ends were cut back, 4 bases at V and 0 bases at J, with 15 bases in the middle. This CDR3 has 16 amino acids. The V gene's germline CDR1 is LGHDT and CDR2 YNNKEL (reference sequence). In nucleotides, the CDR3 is TGTGCCAGCAGCCCCAGACAGACGGTTTACCAAGAGACCCAGTACTTC. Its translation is CASSPRQTVYQETQYF.

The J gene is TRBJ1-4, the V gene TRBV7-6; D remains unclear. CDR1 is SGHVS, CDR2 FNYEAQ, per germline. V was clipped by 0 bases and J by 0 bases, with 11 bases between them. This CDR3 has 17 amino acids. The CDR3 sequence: CASSLASGISTNEKLFF. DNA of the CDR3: TGTGCCAGCAGCTTAGCGTCGGGGATCTCAACTAATGAAAAACTGTTTTTT.